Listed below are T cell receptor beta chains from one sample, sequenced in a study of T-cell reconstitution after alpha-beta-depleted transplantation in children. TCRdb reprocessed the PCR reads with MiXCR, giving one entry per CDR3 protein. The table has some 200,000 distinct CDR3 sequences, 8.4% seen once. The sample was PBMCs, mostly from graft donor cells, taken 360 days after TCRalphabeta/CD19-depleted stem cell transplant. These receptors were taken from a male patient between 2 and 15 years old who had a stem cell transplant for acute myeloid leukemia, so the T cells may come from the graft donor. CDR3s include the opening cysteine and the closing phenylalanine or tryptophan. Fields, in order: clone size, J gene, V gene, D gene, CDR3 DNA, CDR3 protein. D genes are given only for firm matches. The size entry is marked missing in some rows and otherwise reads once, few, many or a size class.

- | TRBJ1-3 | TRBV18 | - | TGTGCCAGCTCACCACTCTCAGGGAAAAGGGACGTCTCTGGAAACACCATATATTTT | CASSPLSGKRDVSGNTIYF
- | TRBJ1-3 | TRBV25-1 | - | TGTGCCAGCAGTGAGGAGAGGGTTGGAAACACCATATATTTT | CASSEERVGNTIYF
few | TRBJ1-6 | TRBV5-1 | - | TGCGCCAGCAGCTTGGGGGTGAGCCGCGGGTATTCACCCCTCCACTTT | CASSLGVSRGYSPLHF
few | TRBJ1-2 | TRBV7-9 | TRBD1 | TGTGCCAGCAGCTCCTGGCGCGGAGGGGACAGCGAACAGAGGTTC | CASSSWRGGDSEQRF
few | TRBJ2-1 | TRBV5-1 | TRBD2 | TGCGCCAGCAGCTCTGGGATAGCGGGAGGGCCCAATTACAATGAGCAGTTCTTC | CASSSGIAGGPNYNEQFF
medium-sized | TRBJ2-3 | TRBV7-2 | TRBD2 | TGTGCCAGCAGCTACCGGACTAGCGGGTACACAGATACGCAGTATTTT | CASSYRTSGYTDTQYF
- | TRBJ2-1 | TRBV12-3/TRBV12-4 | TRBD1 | TGTGCCAGCAGTTCGGGACAGGAGTACTACATTGAGCAGTTCTTC | CASSSGQEYYIEQFF
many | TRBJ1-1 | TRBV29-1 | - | TGCAGCGTTGAAGAACACCAGGGAAACACTGAAGCTTTCTTT | CSVEEHQGNTEAFF
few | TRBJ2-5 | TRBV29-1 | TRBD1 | TGCAGCGTTGAAGACCCCAGGGGGCGAGAGACCCAGTACTTC | CSVEDPRGRETQYF
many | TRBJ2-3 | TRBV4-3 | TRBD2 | TGCGCCAGCAGCCAGGCAGCGGGAGTTGATGGAGATACGCAGTATTTT | CASSQAAGVDGDTQYF
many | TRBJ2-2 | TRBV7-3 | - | TGTGCCAGCAGCCCCCGGGGGCAAGGGGCCGGGGAGCTGTTTTTT | CASSPRGQGAGELFF